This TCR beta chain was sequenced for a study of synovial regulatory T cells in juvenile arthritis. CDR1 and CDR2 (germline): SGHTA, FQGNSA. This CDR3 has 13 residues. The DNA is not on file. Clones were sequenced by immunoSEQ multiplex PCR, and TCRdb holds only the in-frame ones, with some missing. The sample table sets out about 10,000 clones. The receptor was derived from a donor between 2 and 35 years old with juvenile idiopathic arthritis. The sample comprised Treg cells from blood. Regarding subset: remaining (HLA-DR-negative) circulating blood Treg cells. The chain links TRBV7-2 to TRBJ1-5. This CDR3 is CASSLVRNQPQHF.